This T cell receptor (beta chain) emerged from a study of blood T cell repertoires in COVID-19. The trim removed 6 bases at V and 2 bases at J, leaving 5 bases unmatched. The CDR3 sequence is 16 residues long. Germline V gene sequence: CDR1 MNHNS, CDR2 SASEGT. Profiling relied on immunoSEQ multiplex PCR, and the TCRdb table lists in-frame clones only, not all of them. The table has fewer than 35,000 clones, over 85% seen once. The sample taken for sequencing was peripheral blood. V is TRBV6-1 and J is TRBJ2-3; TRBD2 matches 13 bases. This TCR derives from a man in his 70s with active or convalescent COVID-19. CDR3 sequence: CASSELAGGYTDTQYF. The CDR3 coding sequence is TGTGCCAGCAGCGAACTAGCGGGGGGGTACACAGATACGCAGTATTTT.